This T cell receptor beta chain was sequenced in a study of blood T cell repertoires in COVID-19. TCRdb's copy holds only in-frame clones and misses some; the assay was immunoSEQ multiplex PCR. The top ten clones hold roughly 8% of a sample with 100,000 to 150,000 clones, roughly 88% of them seen once. There are 16 residues in the CDR3. Sequences were obtained from peripheral blood. The source is a man in his forties or fifties with acute or convalescent COVID-19. V and J are TRBV21-1 and TRBJ2-7; TRBD1, the table's D call, lacks a check against the DNA. TRBV21-1 is a listed pseudogene. CDR3 bases: TGTGCCAGCAGTTTTACAGGGGTAAGTTGCACCTACGAGCAGTACTTC. This encodes CASSFTGVSCTYEQYF.